The 14 T cell receptor beta chains below all came from one sample that was sequenced in a study of blood T cell repertoires in COVID-19. Data came from immunoSEQ multiplex PCR; TCRdb stores just in-frame clones and leaves some out. The sample consists of about 180,000 clones, around 83% of them appearing once. The material sequenced was PBMCs or T cells enriched from blood (not recorded which). The receptor set was obtained from a middle-aged man who had recovered from COVID-19.

The chain uses TRBV12-3 or TRBV12-4 and TRBJ2-7; D gene ambiguous. CDR3 length equals 11 residues. Trimming pared 6 bases from V and 3 bases from J, leaving 6 bases between. DNA of the CDR3: TGTGCCAGCAGCGAGCTCTACGAGCAGTACTTC. Its translation: CASSELYEQYF.

V gene TRBV10-3 combines with J gene TRBJ2-7; D possibly corresponds to TRBD1 (6 bases). The germline V and J ends were trimmed by 7 bases and 2 bases, with 12 bases remaining between them. Per germline, CDR1 ENHRY and CDR2 SYGVKD. There are 13 residues in the CDR3. In nucleotides, the CDR3 is TGTGCCATCACCGATACAGGGACCTACGAGCAGTACTTC. The encoded protein is CAITDTGTYEQYF.

The V call is TRBV27, the J call TRBJ2-2; D is perhaps TRBD1 (6 bases). Germline-derived CDR1 and CDR2 are MNHEY and SMNVEV (reference sequence). The CDR3 spans 15 residues. Trimming pared 3 bases from V and 6 bases from J, leaving 14 bases between. DNA of the CDR3: TGTGCCAGCAGTTTTGGGACAAGGACCGCCGGGGAGCTGTTTTTT. Translation: CASSFGTRTAGELFF.

The chain employs TRBV27 and TRBJ2-7; TRBD1 aligns across 7 bases. CDR1 is MNHEY, CDR2 SMNVEV, per germline (reference sequence). The V gene end was trimmed by 0 bases and the J gene end by 4 bases; junction bases not matched to a gene: 6. The CDR3 sequence is 15 residues long. CDR3 DNA: TGTGCCAGCAGTTTATCGATCGGGACAGCTTACGAGCAGTACTTC. Encoded protein: CASSLSIGTAYEQYF.

The rearrangement joins TRBV4-1 to TRBJ2-7; tentative D call: TRBD2 (6 bases). Germline V gene lookup returns CDR1 MGHRA and CDR2 YSYEKL. This CDR3 spans 15 amino acids. The V end was cut by 0 bases, the J end by 7 bases, with 16 bases between. The CDR3 loop reads CASSQETEGAGEQYF. CDR3 DNA sequence: TGCGCCAGCAGCCAAGAGACGGAAGGCGCGGGGGAGCAGTACTTC.

This clone turned up a few times. This chain connects TRBV6-6 to TRBJ2-3, with a weak D call TRBD1 (7 bases). CDR3 length: 16 amino acids. V was shortened by 8 bases and J by 2 bases, with 20 bases between the two germline ends. CDR1 is MNHNY, CDR2 SVGAGI, per germline (reference sequence). CDR3 amino acids: CASDGSRDSLTDTQYF. DNA of the CDR3: TGTGCCAGCGACGGGAGTAGGGACAGCCTCACAGATACGCAGTATTTT.

The rearrangement links TRBV10-3 to TRBJ1-2; possible D gene TRBD1, 5 bases. Per germline, CDR1 ENHRY and CDR2 SYGVKD. Trimming shortened V by 7 bases and J by 4 bases, and 13 bases separated the two germline ends. This CDR3 is 13 amino acids long. Here the CDR3 reads CAINGGSGYGYTF. The CDR3 region has the DNA TGTGCCATCAATGGGGGGTCTGGCTATGGCTACACCTTC.

The CDR3 sequence is CASQVRGGSEQFF. The DNA of the CDR3 is TGTGCCAGCCAAGTAAGGGGGGGAAGTGAGCAGTTCTTC. The gene calls are TRBV9 and TRBJ2-1, with D possibly being TRBD2 (7 bases). Germline CDR1 SGDLS, CDR2 YYNGEE. This CDR3 spans 13 amino acids. Trimming cost V 7 bases and J 9 bases, with 17 bases left between them.

This chain uses TRBV5-5 with TRBJ2-4; 7 bases are shared with TRBD1. V trimming: 4 bases; J trimming: 7 bases; junction bases outside the gene matches: 11. This CDR3 spans 15 amino acids. Per the germline V gene, CDR1 is SGHKS and CDR2 is YYEKEE (reference sequence). CDR3 protein: CASSGTSGGSNIQYF. The CDR3 region has the DNA TGTGCCAGCAGCGGGACCTCAGGGGGTAGTAACATTCAGTACTTC.

This rearrangement joins TRBV11-2 to TRBJ1-5; tentative D call: TRBD1 (6 bases). Trimming took 5 bases from V and 3 from J, leaving 8 bases between them. This CDR3 is built from 13 residues. Germline loops: CDR1 SGHAT, CDR2 FQNNGV. CDR3 region: CASSGQHNQPQHF. CDR3 coding DNA: TGTGCCAGCAGCGGACAGCACAATCAGCCCCAGCATTTT.

This clone came up a few times. The J gene is TRBJ1-4, the V gene TRBV6-4; a possible D gene is TRBD1 (6 bases). There are 15 residues in the CDR3. Trimming stripped 7 bases from V and 8 bases from J, with 20 bases between. Germline V gene sequence: CDR1 MRHNA, CDR2 SNTAGT. The CDR3 nucleotides read TGTGCCAGCACCAGTTCAGGGGTACGGGGCGAAAAACTGTTTTTT. It encodes CASTSSGVRGEKLFF.

The chain links TRBV5-1 to TRBJ1-4; 7 bases line up with TRBD1. Germline V gives CDR1 SGHRS, CDR2 YFSETQ. Unmatched junction bases numbered 18, after V lost 10 bases and J lost 0 bases. This CDR3 contains 18 residues. CDR3 in DNA: TGCGCCCGCCGCCCTTTGACAGGGCTCAGGGCAACTAATGAAAAACTGTTTTTT. Protein: CARRPLTGLRATNEKLFF.

The chain joins TRBV14 to TRBJ2-1, with 9 positions matching TRBD2. J gave up 3 bases and V 1 base, and 7 bases lay outside the gene matches. This CDR3 contains 17 residues. CDR1 and CDR2 (germline): SGHDN, FVKESK. CDR3 residues: CASSQGTLAGYYNEQFF. The CDR3 DNA sequence: TGTGCCAGCAGCCAAGGGACCCTAGCGGGGTACTACAATGAGCAGTTCTTC.

In its sample, this clone was seen a few times. The chain is built from TRBV28 and TRBJ2-1, with 8 bases fitting TRBD2. Trimming took 5 bases from V and 8 from J; bases not matched to a gene: 5. Germline assignment: CDR1 MDHEN and CDR2 SYDVKM. This CDR3 comprises 13 residues. The CDR3 loop is CASSLTGGDEQFF. The DNA of the CDR3 is TGTGCCAGCAGTCTTACCGGGGGGGATGAGCAGTTCTTC.